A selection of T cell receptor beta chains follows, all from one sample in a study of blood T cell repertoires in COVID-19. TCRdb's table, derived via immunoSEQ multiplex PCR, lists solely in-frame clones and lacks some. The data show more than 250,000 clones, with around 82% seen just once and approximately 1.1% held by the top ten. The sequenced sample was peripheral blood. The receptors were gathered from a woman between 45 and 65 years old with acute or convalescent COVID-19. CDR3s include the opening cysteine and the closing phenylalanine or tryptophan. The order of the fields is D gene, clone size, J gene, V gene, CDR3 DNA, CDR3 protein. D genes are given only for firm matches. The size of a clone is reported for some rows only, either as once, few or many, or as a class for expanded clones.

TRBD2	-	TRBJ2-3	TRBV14	TGTGCCAGCAGCCCCATAGCGGGGGGCATCACAGATACGCAGTATTTT	CASSPIAGGITDTQYF
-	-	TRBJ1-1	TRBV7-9	TGTGCCAGCAGCTTATTCGGGGGGGACTTAGAAGCTTTCTTT	CASSLFGGDLEAFF
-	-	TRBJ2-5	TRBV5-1	TGCGCCAGCAGCTCAAGGACAGAGCGGACCCAGTACTTC	CASSSRTERTQYF
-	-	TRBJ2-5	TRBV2	TGTGCCAGCAGTTGGGACACCCAAGAGACCCAGTACTTC	CASSWDTQETQYF
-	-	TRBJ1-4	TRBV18	TGTGCCAGCTCCCAGGGGAGCCCTAATGAAAAACTGTTTTTT	CASSQGSPNEKLFF
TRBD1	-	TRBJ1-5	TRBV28	TGTGCCAGCAGCCAATCCGGGACAGGGAATGTTGAGCCCCAGCATTTT	CASSQSGTGNVEPQHF
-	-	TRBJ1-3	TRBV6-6	TGTGCCAGCAGCCCGGGGGACTCTGGAAACACCATATATTTT	CASSPGDSGNTIYF
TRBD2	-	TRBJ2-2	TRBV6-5	TGTGCCAGCACAGAGGGGCTAGCGGGAACCGGGGAGCTGTTTTTT	CASTEGLAGTGELFF
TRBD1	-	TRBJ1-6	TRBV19	TGTGCCAGTAGCGGGACAGGACAAACTTCACCCCTCCACTTT	CASSGTGQTSPLHF
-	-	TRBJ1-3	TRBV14	TGTGCCTGCGCCCGAGGTTTTGATGGAAACACCATATATTTT	CACARGFDGNTIYF
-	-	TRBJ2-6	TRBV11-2	TGTGCCAGCAGCTTAGATCTTTCGGGTCCCGACTTCTCTGGGGCCAACGTCCTGACTTTC	CASSLDLSGPDFSGANVLTF
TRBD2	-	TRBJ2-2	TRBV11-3	TGTGCCAGCAGCTTAGAGAGCGGGAGACCCGGGGAGCTGTTTTTT	CASSLESGRPGELFF
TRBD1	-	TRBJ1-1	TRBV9	TGTGCCAGCAGCGCGGGACAGGGGAACACTGAAGCTTTCTTT	CASSAGQGNTEAFF
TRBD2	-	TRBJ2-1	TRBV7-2	TGTGCCAGCAGCTTAGAGCGGGGCAGGGACGAGCAGTTCTTC	CASSLERGRDEQFF
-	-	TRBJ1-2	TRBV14	TGTGCCAGCAGCCTCGGACTCAGCTATGGCTACACCTTC	CASSLGLSYGYTF
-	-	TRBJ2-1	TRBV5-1	TGCGCCAGCAGCTTGCCTCAGGGGCAAGGAGGTGAGCAGTTCTTC	CASSLPQGQGGEQFF
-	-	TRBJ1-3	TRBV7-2	TGTGCCAGCAGTTATCAGGGTTACTCTGGAAACACCATATATTTT	CASSYQGYSGNTIYF
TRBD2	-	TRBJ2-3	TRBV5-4	TGTGCCAGCAGCCCCGGGAGCGGGGACCCTCAGGGTACAGATACGCAGTATTTT	CASSPGSGDPQGTDTQYF
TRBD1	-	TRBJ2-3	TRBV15	TGTGCCACCTCTGGGTCGGTGACAGGGGCCAGCACAGATACGCAGTATTTT	CATSGSVTGASTDTQYF
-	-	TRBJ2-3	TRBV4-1	TGCGCCAGCAGCCAAGTCGGTATGATCGGGGGGCCTAGTCGGGCAGATACGCAGTATTTT	CASSQVGMIGGPSRADTQYF
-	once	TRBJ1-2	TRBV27	TGTGCCAGCAGCCGGGATCAAGGCTATGGCTACACCTTC	CASSRDQGYGYTF
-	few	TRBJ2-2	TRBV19	TGTGCCAGTTCCCAGGGCAGGATCCTTGTCGGGGAGCTGTTTTTT	CASSQGRILVGELFF
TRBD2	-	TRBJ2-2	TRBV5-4	TGTGCCAGCAGCCCTCTAGCGGTTCGGGACGGGGAGCTGTTTTTT	CASSPLAVRDGELFF
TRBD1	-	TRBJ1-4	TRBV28	TGTGCCAGCAGTCTAACAGGGGAGTGGGAAAAACTGTTTTTT	CASSLTGEWEKLFF
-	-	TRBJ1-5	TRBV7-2	TGTGCCAGCAGCTTGTCCGTCAATCAGCCCCAGCATTTT	CASSLSVNQPQHF
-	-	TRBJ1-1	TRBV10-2	TGCGCCAGCACGACAGTGGGGACTGAAGCTTTCTTT	CASTTVGTEAFF
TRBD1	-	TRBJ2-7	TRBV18	TGTGCCAGCTCATCCGACAGGGACCAGGGGGAGCAGTACTTC	CASSSDRDQGEQYF
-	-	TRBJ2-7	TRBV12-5	TGTGCTAGTGCCAGGTACCGTTACGAGCAGTACTTC	CASARYRYEQYF
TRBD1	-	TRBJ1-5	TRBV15	TGTGCCACCAGCAAGGACAGGGGGTTTAGTCAGCCCCAGCATTTT	CATSKDRGFSQPQHF
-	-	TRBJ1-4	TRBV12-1	TGTGCCAGCACCGGTGCCTCCGGGGAAAAACTGTTTTTT	CASTGASGEKLFF
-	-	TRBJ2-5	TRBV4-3	TGCGCCAGCAGCCAAGATCGGGGAGAGACCCAGTACTTC	CASSQDRGETQYF
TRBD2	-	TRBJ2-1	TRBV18	TGTGCCAGCTCACCACCGCAACTAGCGGGAGCCCATGAGCAGTTCTTC	CASSPPQLAGAHEQFF
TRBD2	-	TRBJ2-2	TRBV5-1	TGCGCCAGCAGCTTGTCTCCCGATACTAGCGTCGGGGAGCTGTTTTTT	CASSLSPDTSVGELFF
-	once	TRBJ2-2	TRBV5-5	TGTGCCAGCAGCTTGGGGGACTCCACCGGGGAGCTGTTTTTT	CASSLGDSTGELFF
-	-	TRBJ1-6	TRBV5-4	TGTGCCAGCAGCCTGGGTATCAGGTCACCCCTCCACTTT	CASSLGIRSPLHF
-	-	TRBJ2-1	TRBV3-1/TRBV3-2	TGTGCCAGCAGCCAAGGATACGGAGCGGACAATGAGCAGTTCTTC	CASSQGYGADNEQFF
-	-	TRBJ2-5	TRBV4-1	TGCGCCAGCAGCCCACGGAGGGCCCAAGAGACCCAGTACTTC	CASSPRRAQETQYF
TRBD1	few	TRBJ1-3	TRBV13	TGTGCCAGCAGCCTAACAGGGGCTACCTCTGGAAACACCATATATTTT	CASSLTGATSGNTIYF
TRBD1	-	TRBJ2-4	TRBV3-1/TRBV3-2	TGTGCCAGCAGCCAACCTGGACAGGGAAACATTCAGTACTTC	CASSQPGQGNIQYF
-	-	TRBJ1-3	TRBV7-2	TGTGCCAGCAGCTTACAAACAGGCCCTGGAAACACCATATATTTT	CASSLQTGPGNTIYF